The 24 T cell receptor beta chains in this list originate from one sample, sequenced in a study of blood T cell repertoires in COVID-19. Here immunoSEQ multiplex PCR was the method, and the copy in TCRdb shows in-frame clones only, minus some. The data show some 150,000 clones, 80% to 90% seen once. The sample was peripheral blood. These receptors were obtained from a man aged 35-49 years with acute or convalescent COVID-19.

The rearrangement joins TRBV3-1 (or the pseudogene TRBV3-2) to TRBJ1-4; unclear D gene. The CDR3 totals 16 residues. Trimming removed 1 base at V and 5 bases at J, with 14 bases between. Germline CDR1 and CDR2: LGHDT and YNNKEL (reference sequence). The CDR3 region is CASSQGVIRRNEKLFF. CDR3 DNA sequence: TGTGCCAGCAGCCAAGGCGTGATAAGGAGGAATGAAAAACTGTTTTTT.

The genes are TRBV3-1 (or the pseudogene TRBV3-2) and TRBJ2-1, with D tentatively TRBD1 (5 bases). The ends were cut back, 4 bases at V and 10 bases at J, with 11 bases in the middle. Germline values: CDR1 LGHDT, CDR2 YNNKEL (reference sequence). This CDR3 has 12 amino acids. Written as DNA, the CDR3 is TGTGCCAGCAGCCTAACCGACAGAGAGCAGTTCTTC. Its protein is CASSLTDREQFF.

The chain carries TRBV19 and TRBJ1-4; TRBD1 agrees at 12 bases. Germline trimming cut 2 bases from V and 15 bases from J; bases unmatched to any gene: 13. This CDR3 has 16 amino acids. Germline loops: CDR1 LNHDA, CDR2 SQIVND (reference sequence). The CDR3 DNA follows: TGTGCCAGTAGTATAATCCCCGGGACAGGGGGCTACAGTGTGTTTTTT. Translating gives CASSIIPGTGGYSVFF.

This chain's CDR3 is CASQQGANGYTF. The CDR3 region has the DNA TGTGCCAGCCAACAGGGGGCGAATGGCTACACCTTC. The chain uses TRBV9 and TRBJ1-2; TRBD1 matches at 9 bases. The germline V gene has CDR1 SGDLS and CDR2 YYNGEE. The V gene end was trimmed by 7 bases and the J gene end by 6 bases; junction bases not matched to a gene: 4. This CDR3 contains 12 residues. Full variable domain (rest looked up from reference TRBV9 and TRBJ1-2): DSGVTQTPKHLITATGQRVTLRCSPRSGDLSVYWYQQSLDQGLQFLIQYYNGEERAKGNILERFSAQQFPDLHSELNLSSLELGDSALYFCASQQGANGYTFGSGTRLTVV.

In this sample, this clone turned up a few times. The chain employs TRBV15 and TRBJ1-5; the D gene is possibly TRBD1 (6 bases). The CDR3 is 15 residues long. V shed 1 base and J shed 11 bases, with 18 bases lying between them. CDR1 and CDR2 from the germline V gene are LNHNV and YYDKDF (reference sequence). As DNA, the CDR3 is TGTGCCACCAGCAGAGCCCCAGACAGGCGAAGGGCCCAGCATTTT. Translation gives CATSRAPDRRRAQHF.

V usage is TRBV5-1 and J usage is TRBJ2-2; D perhaps matches TRBD2 (5 bases). CDR3 length: 16 amino acids. Trimming cost V 0 bases and J 0 bases, with 9 bases left between them. The germline CDR1 and CDR2 sequences are SGHRS and YFSETQ. As DNA, the CDR3 is TGCGCCAGCAGCTTGGAAGGACTCTCGAACACCGGGGAGCTGTTTTTT. Encoded protein: CASSLEGLSNTGELFF.

V gene TRBV7-9 combines with J gene TRBJ2-1, with D perhaps TRBD2 (6 bases). The CDR3 totals 16 residues. Germline-derived CDR1 and CDR2 are SEHNR and FQNEAQ (reference sequence). V lost 5 bases to trimming and J lost 2 bases, with 16 bases between them. The CDR3 sequence: CASSVTRDFTYNEQFF. CDR3 nucleotides: TGTGCCAGCAGCGTAACCCGGGACTTTACCTACAATGAGCAGTTCTTC.

This clone was seen more than once but under ten times. The chain employs TRBV5-1 and TRBJ2-1, with TRBD1 identical over 8 bases. With 1 base clipped from V and 8 bases from J, the junction kept 11 bases outside the gene matches. The germline CDR1 and CDR2 sequences are SGHRS and YFSETQ. The CDR3 has 16 residues. The CDR3, as DNA: TGCGCCAGCAGCTTGTATCCGGCAGGGGGCTATGATGAGCAGTTCTTC. This sequence encodes CASSLYPAGGYDEQFF. Complete variable domain (other parts from reference TRBV5-1 and TRBJ2-1): KAGVTQTPRYLIKTRGQQVTLSCSPISGHRSVSWYQQTPGQGLQFLFEYFSETQRNKGNFPGRFSGRQFSNSRSEMNVSTLELGDSALYLCASSLYPAGGYDEQFFGPGTRLTVL.

This clone was picked up a small number of times. The gene calls are TRBV9 and TRBJ1-3; 7 bases fit TRBD1. Germline values: CDR1 SGDLS, CDR2 YYNGEE. Trimming removed 0 bases from V and 6 bases from J; junction bases left unmatched: 6. The CDR3 is 15 residues long. DNA of the CDR3: TGTGCCAGCAGCGTAGAGGGGACAGCCGAAAACACCATATATTTT. It translates to CASSVEGTAENTIYF.

The CDR3 here is CASSYGGDGTYEKLFF. In DNA, the CDR3 is TGTGCCAGCAGTTACGGCGGGGACGGGACTTATGAAAAACTGTTTTTT. The genes are TRBV6-5 and TRBJ1-4; TRBD1 is a possible D gene (5 bases). Trimming removed 2 bases from V and 6 bases from J, with 16 bases in between. Germline V lookup: CDR1 MNHEY, CDR2 SVGAGI. The CDR3 is made up of 16 amino acids.

The count of this clone is one. The rearrangement joins TRBV7-9 to TRBJ2-2; D might be TRBD2 (5 bases). Per germline, CDR1 SEHNR and CDR2 FQNEAQ (reference sequence). The CDR3 contains 17 residues. With 5 bases removed from V and 2 bases from J, the gap between germline ends came to 18 bases. The chain's CDR3 is CASSPGKGLGNTGELFF. DNA for the CDR3: TGTGCCAGCAGCCCGGGGAAAGGACTCGGTAACACCGGGGAGCTGTTTTTT. Full variable domain (rest looked up from reference TRBV7-9 and TRBJ2-2): DTGVSQNPRHKITKRGQNVTFRCDPISEHNRLYWYRQTLGQGPEFLTYFQNEAQLEKSRLLSDRFSAERPKGSFSTLEIQRTEQGDSAMYLCASSPGKGLGNTGELFFGEGSRLTVL.

This chain uses TRBV19 with TRBJ1-2; 11 bases map to TRBD1. This CDR3 spans 14 amino acids. Germline V lookup: CDR1 LNHDA, CDR2 SQIVND (reference sequence). The trim removed 7 bases at V and 5 bases at J, leaving 6 bases unmatched. The CDR3 sequence: CASNGQGASYGYTF. The CDR3 region has the DNA TGTGCCAGTAACGGACAGGGGGCGTCGTATGGCTACACCTTC.

CDR3 region: CASSPALEKRETQYF. The DNA of the CDR3 is TGTGCCAGCAGCCCGGCCCTAGAAAAGCGTGAGACCCAGTACTTC. The chain combines TRBV3-1 (or the pseudogene TRBV3-2) with TRBJ2-5; D ambiguous. From germline, CDR1 is LGHDT and CDR2 YNNKEL (reference sequence). Deletions cut 4 bases from V and 5 bases from J, with 17 bases between. The CDR3 sequence is 15 residues long.

This clone was seen once. The chain uses TRBV4-1 and TRBJ1-1; 8 nucleotides line up with TRBD1. V lost 4 bases, J lost 6 bases, and 13 bases stayed unmatched. Germline V gives CDR1 MGHRA, CDR2 YSYEKL. The CDR3 contains 16 residues. CDR3 amino acids: CASSLGTGPTQPEAFF. CDR3 nucleotides: TGCGCCAGCAGCCTCGGGACAGGCCCGACCCAACCTGAAGCTTTCTTT.

The rearrangement links TRBV6-6 to TRBJ2-7; a possible D gene is TRBD1 (5 bases). The V and J ends lost 7 bases and 2 bases respectively, with 15 bases between them. The CDR3 loop spans 14 amino acids. CDR1 and CDR2 from the germline V gene are MNHNY and SVGAGI (reference sequence). CDR3 sequence: CASTLLQGTYEQYF. Written as DNA, the CDR3 is TGTGCCAGCACTCTTCTGCAGGGCACCTACGAGCAGTACTTC.

The chain combines TRBV27 with TRBJ2-7, with 10 bases fitting TRBD2. There are 15 residues in the CDR3. Germline CDR1 and CDR2: MNHEY and SMNVEV (reference sequence). The V segment lost 5 bases and the J segment 0 bases; nucleotides outside the gene matches: 4. The CDR3 DNA sequence: TGTGCCAGCAGTCCTTGGACTAGCGGCTCCTACGAGCAGTACTTC. Protein product: CASSPWTSGSYEQYF.

The rearrangement uses TRBV10-3 and TRBJ1-1; no clear D gene. Trimming pared 0 bases from V and 0 bases from J, leaving 8 bases between. Germline CDR1 reads ENHRY; CDR2 reads SYGVKD. CDR3 length: 15 amino acids. The CDR3 sequence is CAISESTGVNTEAFF. The CDR3 nucleotides read TGTGCCATCAGTGAGTCGACGGGAGTGAACACTGAAGCTTTCTTT.

The gene calls are TRBV25-1 and TRBJ1-1; no firm D call. The CDR3 contains 14 residues. CDR1 and CDR2 (germline): MGHDK, SYGVNS. Trimming took off 1 base at V and 5 bases at J, with 11 bases between the two ends. The CDR3 bases are TGTGCCAGCAGTGAATTCGAGCCGGGGACTGAAGCTTTCTTT. It is translated as CASSEFEPGTEAFF.

The V call is TRBV6-6, the J call TRBJ1-4; possible D gene TRBD1, 5 bases. The germline V gene encodes CDR1 MNHNY and CDR2 SVGAGI (reference sequence). Trimming pared 7 bases from V and 8 bases from J, leaving 23 bases between. The CDR3 is made up of 16 amino acids. The CDR3 coding sequence is TGTGCCAGCACTCTGGGCGGTTTAGGGGTGGGGGAAAAACTGTTTTTT. Translating gives CASTLGGLGVGEKLFF.

This clone was observed once. The chain joins TRBV5-5 to TRBJ1-2, with a tentative D call TRBD1 (5 bases). Germline CDR1 and CDR2: SGHKS and YYEKEE (reference sequence). V lost 2 bases and J lost 5, with 10 bases in between. This CDR3 contains 13 residues. The CDR3 region has the DNA TGTGCCAGCAGCTTACAGGCTGGATATGGCTACACCTTC. It is translated as CASSLQAGYGYTF.

The rearrangement joins TRBV11-2 to TRBJ1-4, with D maybe TRBD1 (5 bases). Per the germline V gene, CDR1 is SGHAT and CDR2 is FQNNGV. The CDR3 has 15 amino acids. Trimming took 4 bases from V and 6 from J, leaving 15 bases between them. The CDR3 coding sequence is TGTGCCAGCAGCTCCGGGGGGTGGGCCCATGAAAAACTGTTTTTT. Its translation: CASSSGGWAHEKLFF.

The count of this clone is one. The chain carries TRBV28 and TRBJ1-5, with a tentative D call TRBD1 (6 bases). The V gene's germline CDR1 is MDHEN and CDR2 SYDVKM. The germline V and J ends were trimmed by 3 bases and 7 bases, with 13 bases remaining between them. There are 14 residues in the CDR3. The CDR3 coding sequence is TGTGCCAGCAGTTTTGCAGGGGCAGTCCAGCCCCAGCATTTT. It is translated as CASSFAGAVQPQHF.

J is TRBJ1-2 and V is TRBV6-1; TRBD1 agrees at 8 bases. Germline V lookup: CDR1 MNHNS, CDR2 SASEGT. CDR3 length: 15 residues. With V trimmed by 2 bases and J by 5 bases, 7 bases remained unmatched. As DNA, the CDR3 is TGTGCCAGCAGTGAAATTAGGACAGGGCGGTATGGCTACACCTTC. Its translation: CASSEIRTGRYGYTF.

The rearrangement links TRBV5-6 to TRBJ1-3; D call uncertain. There are 15 residues in the CDR3. The germline V gene has CDR1 SGHDT and CDR2 YYEEEE. The V gene lost 0 bases and the J gene lost 0 bases, with 7 bases spanning the gap. Written as DNA, the CDR3 is TGTGCCAGCAGCTTGGGAACGGTCTCTGGAAACACCATATATTTT. This sequence encodes CASSLGTVSGNTIYF.